This TCR beta chain was documented in a study of OX40 agonist ivuxolimab in advanced cancers. The overall study: Patients in the trial were receiving intravenous ivuxolimab every 2 weeks, at doses of 0.01 to 10 mg/kg. The dose-escalation cohort had hepatocellular carcinoma, melanoma, renal cell or head and neck cancer.

Patients who had autoimmune disease history or got systemic immunosuppression were left out. The repertoire was sequenced with immunoSEQ multiplex PCR; TCRdb's copy has only in-frame clones and lacks some. This sample yields about 28,000 clones, of which about 83% are seen a single time; 25% belongs to the top ten. Looked up from germline, CDR1 is MGHRA and CDR2 is YSYEKL. Trimming pared 1 base from V and 5 bases from J, leaving 20 bases between. CDR3 length equals 17 residues. V is TRBV4-1 and J is TRBJ1-2, with D possibly TRBD1 on 6 matching bases. The material was CD4+ or CD8+ T cells sorted from blood, obtained in a trial of the OX40 agonist ivuxolimab. This receptor was taken from an adult with an advanced solid tumor such as melanoma, head and neck, liver or kidney cancer. Here the CDR3 DNA reads TGCGCCAGCAGCCAAGTTTCCGGGGGCGCCAGCCCGTATGGCTACACCTTC. It codes for CASSQVSGGASPYGYTF.